Listed below are T cell receptor beta chains from one sample, sequenced in a study of T cells in tuberculosis. Profiled with immunoSEQ multiplex PCR; TCRdb holds only in-frame clones, not every one. This table holds about 30,000 clones, around 93% found once. The sample was PBMCs, taken at tuberculosis diagnosis. These receptors were obtained from an adult with tuberculosis. CDR3s include the opening cysteine and the closing phenylalanine or tryptophan. The D gene is left open where the match is weak. Clone size is given for some rows only: seen once, a few or many times, or a class if the clone is expanded.

V gene	clone size	J gene	D gene	CDR3 protein	CDR3 DNA
TRBV9	.	TRBJ1-4	.	CASSAPGGREKLFF	TGTGCCAGCAGCGCCCCGGGGGGGCGTGAAAAACTGTTTTTT
TRBV11-2	.	TRBJ2-7	TRBD1	CASSPSRDSVYEQYF	TGTGCCAGCAGCCCGTCCCGGGACAGCGTCTACGAGCAGTACTTC
TRBV5-8	.	TRBJ2-2	.	CASSRFGRDLYTGELFF	TGTGCCAGCAGCCGTTTTGGACGGGACTTATACACCGGGGAGCTGTTTTTT
TRBV29-1	.	TRBJ2-1	TRBD1	CSAPGTGDYNEQFF	TGCAGCGCCCCCGGGACAGGAGATTACAATGAGCAGTTCTTC
TRBV7-2	.	TRBJ1-3	TRBD1	CASSPDRGGNTIYF	TGTGCCAGCAGCCCCGACAGGGGTGGAAACACCATATATTTT
TRBV28	.	TRBJ1-2	TRBD1	CASRAGGPYGYTF	TGTGCCAGCAGAGCAGGGGGACCTTATGGCTACACCTTC
TRBV5-1	.	TRBJ2-3	.	CASSLMGGMSDTQYF	TGCGCCAGCAGCTTGATGGGGGGTATGTCAGATACGCAGTATTTT
TRBV5-8	once	TRBJ2-7	.	CASSLGQKTSYEQYF	TGTGCCAGCAGCTTGGGACAGAAGACCTCCTACGAGCAGTACTTC
TRBV6-1	.	TRBJ1-3	TRBD1	CASSSPTGRGNTIYF	TGTGCCAGCAGCTCCCCGACAGGGAGAGGAAACACCATATATTTT
TRBV19	.	TRBJ2-1	TRBD2	CASKLAGDEQFF	TGTGCCAGTAAACTAGCGGGGGATGAGCAGTTCTTC
TRBV6-5	.	TRBJ2-3	.	CASSYSPYRTDTQYF	TGTGCCAGCAGTTATTCACCTTACCGGACAGATACGCAGTATTTT
TRBV6-5	.	TRBJ1-1	.	CASSFLGGTEAFF	TGTGCCAGCAGTTTTCTCGGGGGCACTGAAGCTTTCTTT
TRBV5-1	.	TRBJ2-3	TRBD1	CASTGGADTQYF	TGCGCCAGCACAGGGGGAGCAGATACGCAGTATTTT
TRBV4-3	.	TRBJ2-1	.	CASSQDQGGAYNEQFF	TGCGCCAGCAGCCAAGATCAGGGGGGAGCCTACAATGAGCAGTTCTTC
TRBV4-1	.	TRBJ2-6	TRBD1	CASSQDSGQGARGANVLTF	TGCGCCAGCAGCCAAGATTCGGGACAGGGGGCGCGCGGGGCCAACGTCCTGACTTTC
TRBV11-2	.	TRBJ2-1	TRBD1	CASSSFQGAFNEQFF	TGTGCCAGCAGCTCCTTCCAGGGGGCTTTCAATGAGCAGTTCTTC
TRBV6-1	.	TRBJ1-5	.	CATKSNQPQHF	TGTGCTACTAAAAGCAATCAGCCCCAGCATTTT